This T cell receptor beta chain was captured by sequencing in a study of Ad26.COV2.S vaccination and SARS-CoV-2 variants. As to treatment: some 19 received Ad26.COV2.S at low or high dose, single or two shots; 5 received placebo; per-sample allocation not given. Collection of the samples took place on day 63 after the first injection of vaccine or placebo. Spike of the Wuhan-strain SARS-CoV-2 was expressed by an Ad26 vector, which formed the vaccine. TCRdb keeps only in-frame clones here, not all; method: immunoSEQ multiplex PCR. This table has about 350,000 clones, roughly 89% appearing once. This CDR3 spans 17 amino acids. Germline values: CDR1 KGHSH, CDR2 LQKENI. J lost 7 bases, V lost 2 bases, and 12 bases had no gene match.

The sample here was peripheral blood, taken in a trial of Ad26.COV2.S vaccine versus placebo. The TCR comes from a person between 18 and 65 years old who received the Ad26.COV2.S COVID-19 vaccine or a placebo. V is TRBV18 and J is TRBJ2-1; 9 bases are a match to TRBD1. This chain's CDR3 is CASSPGTGIRSRNEQFF. DNA for the CDR3: TGTGCCAGCTCACCAGGGACAGGGATCCGATCTAGGAATGAGCAGTTCTTC. Supplemented by reference TRBV18 and TRBJ2-1, the full variable domain reads NAGVMQNPRHLVRRRGQEARLRCSPMKGHSHVYWYRQLPEEGLKFMVYLQKENIIDESGMPKERFSAEFPKEGPSILRIQQVVRGDSAAYFCASSPGTGIRSRNEQFFGPGTRLTVL.